The next 17 T cell receptor beta chains were all read from a single sample in a study of blood T cell repertoires in COVID-19. The data were produced by immunoSEQ multiplex PCR, yet TCRdb's version contains in-frame clones alone and is incomplete. The table records roughly 250,000 clones, 82% of them present only once. Sequenced sample: peripheral blood. The receptors derive from a woman over 75 with acute or convalescent COVID-19.

In its sample, this clone was seen once. CDR3 region: CASSYQQREGQNEQFF. In nucleotides, the CDR3 is TGTGCCAGCAGTTACCAACAGCGGGAGGGCCAGAATGAGCAGTTCTTC. V and J are TRBV6-5 and TRBJ2-1; 10 bases are shared with TRBD2. CDR3 length: 16 amino acids. Germline V gene data show CDR1 as MNHEY and CDR2 as SVGAGI. After removal of 2 bases from V and 7 bases from J, the junction contained 8 bases not matched to a gene.

The genes are TRBV28 and TRBJ1-3; 7 nucleotides line up with TRBD1. CDR3 length: 15 amino acids. CDR1 MDHEN and CDR2 SYDVKM come from the germline V gene. The V and J ends lost 6 bases and 4 bases, in that order; junction bases with no gene match: 9. The CDR3 reads CASSSGTAPGNTIYF. CDR3 DNA sequence: TGTGCCAGCAGCTCCGGGACAGCTCCGGGAAACACCATATATTTT.

V is TRBV4-3 and J is TRBJ1-5; maybe TRBD1 (5 bases). Trimming stripped 0 bases from V and 6 bases from J, with 12 bases between. Germline-derived CDR1 and CDR2 are LGHNA and YSLEER. There are 15 residues in the CDR3. In DNA form, the CDR3 reads TGCGCCAGCAGCCAAGATTGGAGGGGAGGTCAGCCCCAGCATTTT. Encoded protein: CASSQDWRGGQPQHF.

The chain links TRBV14 to TRBJ2-1, with a possible D match to TRBD2 (6 bases). Germline V gene sequence: CDR1 SGHDN, CDR2 FVKESK. The CDR3 runs to 15 residues. V was clipped by 2 bases and J by 2 bases, with 10 bases between them. The CDR3 region is CASSQNGGTYNEQFF. In DNA, the CDR3 is TGTGCCAGCAGCCAAAACGGGGGAACCTACAATGAGCAGTTCTTC.

V and J are TRBV7-3 and TRBJ1-1; D gene unclear. This CDR3 has 16 residues. Germline CDR1 is SGHTA and CDR2 is FQGTGA. Between the trimmed V and J ends, which lost 1 base and 0 bases, there was a span of 12 bases. CDR3 DNA sequence: TGTGCCAGCAGCTTAATTCCCACACCCATGAACACTGAAGCTTTCTTT. Protein sequence: CASSLIPTPMNTEAFF.

This clone was seen a few times. The genes are TRBV11-2 and TRBJ2-1; TRBD2 matches 16 bases. Germline CDR1 and CDR2: SGHAT and FQNNGV. The CDR3 is 15 residues long. Losses at the gene ends were 4 bases for V and 8 bases for J; bases not matched to a gene: 2. In nucleotides, the CDR3 is TGTGCCAGCAGCTCGGGGACTAGCGGGGGGGATGAGCAGTTCTTC. This gives the protein CASSSGTSGGDEQFF.

A single count supports this clone. This chain joins TRBV3-1 (or the pseudogene TRBV3-2) and TRBJ2-1; 9 nucleotides agree with TRBD1. Germline trimming cut 0 bases from V and 4 bases from J; bases unmatched to any gene: 7. Germline lookup yields CDR1 LGHDT and CDR2 YNNKEL (reference sequence). This CDR3 has 17 amino acids. Here the CDR3 reads CASSQDRGTGLYNEQFF. DNA for the CDR3: TGTGCCAGCAGCCAAGATCGGGGGACAGGGTTATACAATGAGCAGTTCTTC.

This chain links TRBV7-2 with TRBJ2-7, with unresolved D. Trimming shortened V by 5 bases and J by 3 bases, and 17 bases separated the two germline ends. This CDR3 contains 15 residues. Per germline, CDR1 SGHTA and CDR2 FQGNSA. The CDR3 protein is CASSPNAALGYEQYF. CDR3 DNA sequence: TGTGCCAGCAGCCCAAATGCGGCCTTGGGCTACGAGCAGTACTTC.

Comment on this clone: Because the CDR3's place on the DNA is in doubt, the DNA is left out and the CDR3 is given as listed by TCRdb. J is TRBJ1-2 and V is TRBV27; the DNA was not compared with TRBD1, the D call given in the table. The CDR3 spans 16 amino acids, including both terminal residues. CDR1 and CDR2 (germline): MNHEY, SMNVEV (reference sequence). This CDR3 reads CASSSSNQGANYGYTF.

The gene calls are TRBV5-8 and TRBJ1-5; the D is unclear. Germline CDR1 and CDR2: SGHTS and YDEGEE. Trimming pared 2 bases from V and 3 bases from J, leaving 6 bases between. This CDR3 contains 13 residues. Written as DNA, the CDR3 is TGTGCCAGCAGCTTCCAGAACAATCAGCCCCAGCATTTT. This sequence encodes CASSFQNNQPQHF.

Written as DNA, the CDR3 is TGTGCCAGCAGCTTAGCCCGGGGGGAAAAACTGTTTTTT. Translation: CASSLARGEKLFF. The chain recombines TRBV7-8 with TRBJ1-4, with D possibly TRBD1 on 5 matching bases. Germline-derived CDR1 and CDR2 are SGHVS and FQNEAQ. Trimming stripped 0 bases from V and 8 bases from J, with 7 bases between. The CDR3 extends over 13 amino acids.

V and J are TRBV4-3 and TRBJ2-6; the D gene is possibly TRBD1 (5 bases). The V and J ends lost 3 bases and 0 bases respectively, with 15 bases between them. CDR3 length equals 18 residues. The germline V gene encodes CDR1 LGHNA and CDR2 YSLEER. The CDR3 is CASSHAGRSSSGANVLTF. In DNA, the CDR3 is TGCGCCAGCAGCCACGCAGGGCGTTCCTCCTCTGGGGCCAACGTCCTGACTTTC.

This rearrangement joins TRBV28 to TRBJ2-1; 7 bases line up with TRBD2. This CDR3 is 15 amino acids long. Losses at the gene ends were 4 bases for V and 10 bases for J; bases not matched to a gene: 13. Germline CDR1 reads MDHEN; CDR2 reads SYDVKM. The CDR3 reads CASSSPGGLREEQFF. The DNA for the CDR3 is TGTGCCAGCAGTTCCCCGGGAGGCCTCCGGGAGGAGCAGTTCTTC. The whole variable domain, filled in from reference TRBV28 and TRBJ2-1, reads DVKVTQSSRYLVKRTGEKVFLECVQDMDHENMFWYRQDPGLGLRLIYFSYDVKMKEKGDIPEGYSVSREKKERFSLILESASTNQTSMYLCASSSPGGLREEQFFGPGTRLTVL.

V usage is TRBV30 and J usage is TRBJ1-2; a possible D gene is TRBD1 (5 bases). Germline V CDR1 and CDR2: GTSNPN, SVGIG (reference sequence). Trimming took 4 bases from V and 7 from J, leaving 16 bases between them. There are 13 residues in the CDR3. CDR3 DNA: TGTGCCTGGATGGTTCAGGGAAGGCTTGGCTACACCTTC. This encodes CAWMVQGRLGYTF.

V usage is TRBV18 and J usage is TRBJ1-5; tentative D call: TRBD1 (6 bases). There are 15 residues in the CDR3. The germline CDR1 and CDR2 sequences are KGHSH and LQKENI. Trimming cost V 2 bases and J 3 bases, with 11 bases left between them. CDR3 residues: CASSPSGASNQPQHF. The DNA for the CDR3 is TGTGCCAGCTCACCATCAGGGGCCTCCAATCAGCCCCAGCATTTT.

The V gene is TRBV6-2 or TRBV6-3, the J gene TRBJ1-2, with 7 nucleotides matching TRBD1. Germline V gene data show CDR1 as MNHEY and CDR2 as SVGEGT. The length of the CDR3 is 15 residues. V lost 6 bases and J lost 4; bases outside the gene matches: 11. The CDR3 protein is CASSLTGTASYGYTF. DNA of the CDR3: TGTGCCAGCAGCCTGACCGGGACAGCCAGCTATGGCTACACCTTC.

The chain carries TRBV7-2 and TRBJ2-7; 13 bases line up with TRBD2. This CDR3 has 13 residues. The J segment lost 8 bases and the V segment lost 4 bases, leaving 2 bases of the junction unmatched. Germline V gene sequence: CDR1 SGHTA, CDR2 FQGNSA. The CDR3 here is CASSSGLAGKQYF. The CDR3 coding sequence is TGTGCCAGCAGCTCGGGACTAGCGGGAAAGCAGTACTTC.